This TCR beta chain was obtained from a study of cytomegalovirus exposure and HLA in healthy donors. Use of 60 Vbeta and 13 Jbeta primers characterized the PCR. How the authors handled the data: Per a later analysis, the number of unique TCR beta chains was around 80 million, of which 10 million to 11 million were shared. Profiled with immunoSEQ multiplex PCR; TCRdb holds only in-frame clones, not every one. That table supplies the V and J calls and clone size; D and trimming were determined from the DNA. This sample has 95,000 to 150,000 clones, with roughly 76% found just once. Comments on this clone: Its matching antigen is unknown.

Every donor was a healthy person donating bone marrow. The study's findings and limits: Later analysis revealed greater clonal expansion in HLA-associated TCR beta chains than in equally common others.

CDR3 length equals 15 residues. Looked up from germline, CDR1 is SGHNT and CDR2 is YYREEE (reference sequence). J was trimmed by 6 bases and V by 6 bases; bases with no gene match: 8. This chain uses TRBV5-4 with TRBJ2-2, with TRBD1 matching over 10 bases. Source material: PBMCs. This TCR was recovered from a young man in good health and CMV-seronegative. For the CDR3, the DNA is TGTGCCAGCAAACGGGACAGGGGAGTCGCCGGGGAGCTGTTTTTT. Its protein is CASKRDRGVAGELFF.